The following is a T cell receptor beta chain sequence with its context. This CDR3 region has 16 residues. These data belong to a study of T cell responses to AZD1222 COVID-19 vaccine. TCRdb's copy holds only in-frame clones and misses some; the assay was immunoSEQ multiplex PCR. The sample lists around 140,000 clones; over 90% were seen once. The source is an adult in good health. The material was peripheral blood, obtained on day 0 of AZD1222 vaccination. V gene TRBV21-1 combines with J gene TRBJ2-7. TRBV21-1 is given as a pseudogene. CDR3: CASSKACNRNSYEQYF. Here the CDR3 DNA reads TGTGCCAGCAGCAAGGCCTGTAATCGGAACTCCTACGAGCAGTACTTC.